This paragraph covers one T cell receptor beta chain sequence. CDR1 and CDR2 (germline): SGHAT, FQNNGV. There are 14 residues in the CDR3. Deletions cut 5 bases from V and 7 bases from J, with 12 bases between. This specimen belongs to a study of blood T cell repertoires in COVID-19. Across the whole study: The origin of the acute and convalescent COVID-19 samples was the United States, Italy and Spain.

Methods used by the authors: Counts of nucleated cells, estimated from reference gene primer amplification, were obtained. Profiling relied on immunoSEQ multiplex PCR, and the TCRdb table lists in-frame clones only, not all of them. The DNA gave D and trimming, while V, J and clone size come from that table. The sample includes 200,000 to 300,000 clones, approximately 90% seen only once; the top ten take over 3.5%. This TCR was recovered from a woman in her 40s with acute or convalescent COVID-19. The sample comprised peripheral blood. The chain is built from TRBV11-2 and TRBJ1-6; a possible D gene is TRBD1 (5 bases). The CDR3 here is CASSQGYGNSPLHF. Here the CDR3 DNA reads TGTGCCAGCAGCCAGGGATACGGGAATTCACCCCTCCACTTT. Full variable domain (rest looked up from reference TRBV11-2 and TRBJ1-6): EAGVAQSPRYKIIEKRQSVAFWCNPISGHATLYWYQQILGQGPKLLIQFQNNGVVDDSQLPKDRFSAERLKGVDSTLKIQPAKLEDSAVYLCASSQGYGNSPLHFGNGTRLTVT.